These 17 T cell receptor beta chains came from one sample sequenced in a study of blood T cell repertoires in COVID-19. Produced via immunoSEQ multiplex PCR; TCRdb's table is partial and in-frame only. The sample has 150,000 to 200,000 clones; roughly 83% are singletons. The sample was peripheral blood. All receptors come from a man aged 18-30 years with active or convalescent COVID-19.

The CDR3 region has the DNA TGTGCCAGCAGCCGGGGAGGAAACAATCAGCCCCAGCATTTT. Its translation: CASSRGGNNQPQHF. The J gene is TRBJ1-5, the V gene TRBV3-1 (or the pseudogene TRBV3-2); D gene uncertain. The ends were cut back, 4 bases at V and 3 bases at J, with 10 bases in the middle. Germline CDR1 and CDR2: LGHDT and YNNKEL (reference sequence). CDR3 size: 14 residues.

The chain employs TRBV27 and TRBJ1-1, with D hard to call. In germline, CDR1 is MNHEY, CDR2 SMNVEV (reference sequence). V lost 3 bases to trimming and J lost 7 bases, with 12 bases between them. The CDR3 is 13 amino acids. CDR3 coding DNA: TGTGCCAGCAGTTTCAGATTTCAACGTGAAGCTTTCTTT. Translating gives CASSFRFQREAFF.

The chain recombines TRBV5-6 with TRBJ1-1, with 7 bases identical to TRBD1. Germline lookup yields CDR1 SGHDT and CDR2 YYEEEE. V gave up 5 bases and J gave up 2 bases; unmatched junction bases: 3. CDR3 length equals 13 residues. CDR3 sequence: CASRGTVNTEAFF. The CDR3 coding sequence is TGTGCCAGCAGGGGGACAGTTAACACTGAAGCTTTCTTT.

CDR3 coding DNA: TGTGCCAGCAGTGAAGTCCTTAATTCACCCCTCCACTTT. Translating it yields CASSEVLNSPLHF. This sequence joins TRBV6-1 and TRBJ1-6; no clear D. CDR1 is MNHNS, CDR2 SASEGT, per germline. V was shortened by 1 base and J by 6 bases, with 4 bases between the two germline ends. This CDR3 has 13 amino acids.

This chain joins TRBV30 and TRBJ2-7, with 10 bases aligning to TRBD2. The CDR3 totals 14 residues. The J segment lost 3 bases and the V segment lost 5 bases, leaving 7 bases of the junction unmatched. Germline-derived CDR1 and CDR2 are GTSNPN and SVGIG (reference sequence). CDR3 sequence: CAWAGTSVRYEQYF. DNA of the CDR3: TGTGCCTGGGCTGGGACTAGCGTCCGCTACGAGCAGTACTTC.

The V gene is TRBV11-3, the J gene TRBJ2-6; TRBD2 might be the D (6 bases). CDR1 SGHNT and CDR2 YENEEA come from the germline V gene. CDR3 length: 18 amino acids. Trimming removed 5 bases from V and 0 bases from J, with 17 bases in between. As DNA, the CDR3 is TGTGCCAGCAGCCCCCCGCTCCTAGCGAGCTCTGGGGCCAACGTCCTGACTTTC. It yields the protein CASSPPLLASSGANVLTF.

This clone was picked up a small number of times. The J gene is TRBJ1-6, the V gene TRBV5-1; D is unclear. Trimming took 0 bases from V and 6 from J, leaving 4 bases between them. There are 13 residues in the CDR3. The germline V gene encodes CDR1 SGHRS and CDR2 YFSETQ. CDR3 sequence: CASSLDLNSPLHF. The CDR3 region has the DNA TGCGCCAGCAGCTTGGATCTTAATTCACCCCTCCACTTT.

This clone is a singleton in its sample. This chain connects TRBV3-1 (or the pseudogene TRBV3-2) to TRBJ1-2; D possibly corresponds to TRBD1 (6 bases). The V end lost 0 bases, the J end lost 4 bases, and 15 bases lay between the germline ends. CDR3 length: 16 amino acids. Germline CDR1 is LGHDT and CDR2 is YNNKEL (reference sequence). The CDR3 loop reads CASSQDVGGGLYGYTF. In DNA form, the CDR3 reads TGTGCCAGCAGCCAAGATGTCGGCGGGGGGCTCTATGGCTACACCTTC.

This chain links TRBV11-1 with TRBJ1-1, with D perhaps TRBD1 (5 bases). CDR1 and CDR2 (germline): SGHAT, FQDESV (reference sequence). Trimming took 6 bases from V and 9 from J, leaving 14 bases between them. The CDR3 runs 12 residues. The CDR3 DNA follows: TGTGCCAGCAGGGGAGGGGCCCTACAAGCTTTCTTT. Translating it yields CASRGGALQAFF.

This clone was observed a single time. The chain links TRBV9 to TRBJ2-3; perhaps TRBD1 as D (6 bases). In germline, CDR1 is SGDLS, CDR2 YYNGEE. This CDR3 contains 13 residues. V lost 4 bases and J 6 bases, leaving 12 bases between the germline ends. CDR3 DNA: TGTGCCAGCAGCACCACAGGGTTGGATACGCAGTATTTT. It specifies CASSTTGLDTQYF.

V and J are TRBV27 and TRBJ1-1; D is possibly TRBD1 (5 bases). V lost 3 bases to trimming and J lost 4 bases, with 12 bases between them. CDR1 and CDR2 (germline): MNHEY, SMNVEV (reference sequence). The CDR3 loop spans 14 amino acids. The CDR3 coding sequence is TGTGCCAGCAGTTTCAGGGAATGGAGCACTGAAGCTTTCTTT. Protein: CASSFREWSTEAFF.

V usage is TRBV5-6 and J usage is TRBJ1-2; 10 bases align to TRBD1. CDR3 length: 15 amino acids. Per germline, CDR1 SGHDT and CDR2 YYEEEE. V gave up 5 bases and J gave up 3 bases; unmatched junction bases: 7. CDR3 loop: CASSYWDRGYYGYTF. The CDR3 DNA sequence: TGTGCCAGCAGTTACTGGGACAGGGGTTACTATGGCTACACCTTC.

V is TRBV18 and J is TRBJ2-7; 10 bases line up with TRBD1. The junction had 3 bases not matched to a gene; V was cut back by 2 bases and J by 5 bases. The CDR3 extends over 14 amino acids. The germline CDR1 and CDR2 sequences are KGHSH and LQKENI. CDR3: CASSPRQGADEQYF. CDR3 nucleotides: TGTGCCAGCTCACCAAGACAGGGGGCGGACGAGCAGTACTTC.

This sequence joins TRBV27 and TRBJ1-1; 7 bases are shared with TRBD1. J was trimmed by 0 bases and V by 3 bases; bases with no gene match: 7. The CDR3 spans 16 residues. CDR1 MNHEY and CDR2 SMNVEV come from the germline V gene (reference sequence). CDR3: CASSLTGTAMNTEAFF. CDR3 coding DNA: TGTGCCAGCAGTTTGACCGGGACAGCCATGAACACTGAAGCTTTCTTT.

The V gene is TRBV21-1, the J gene TRBJ2-2; the D call in the table, TRBD1, was not verified against the DNA. TRBV21-1 is classified as a pseudogene. The CDR3 has 13 residues. CDR3 bases: TGTGCCAGCGGGCACCGAGAGACCGGGGAGCTGTTTTTT. This codes for CASGHRETGELFF.

The chain has TRBV4-1 and TRBJ2-5; 9 positions match TRBD2. J gave up 5 bases and V 3 bases, and 7 bases lay outside the gene matches. In germline, CDR1 is MGHRA, CDR2 YSYEKL. The CDR3 has 15 amino acids. CDR3 in amino acids: CASSQDGTSLETQYF. CDR3 nucleotide sequence: TGCGCCAGCAGCCAGGACGGGACTAGCTTGGAGACCCAGTACTTC.

CDR3 in amino acids: CASSRQELPRGVPGNQPQHF. In nucleotides, the CDR3 is TGCGCCAGCAGCCGACAAGAGCTACCCCGGGGGGTCCCTGGCAATCAGCCCCAGCATTTT. The genes are TRBV4-1 and TRBJ1-5, with D possibly being TRBD1 (5 bases). CDR1 and CDR2 from the germline V gene are MGHRA and YSYEKL. V lost 4 bases to trimming and J lost 2 bases, with 27 bases between them. The CDR3 length is 20 residues.